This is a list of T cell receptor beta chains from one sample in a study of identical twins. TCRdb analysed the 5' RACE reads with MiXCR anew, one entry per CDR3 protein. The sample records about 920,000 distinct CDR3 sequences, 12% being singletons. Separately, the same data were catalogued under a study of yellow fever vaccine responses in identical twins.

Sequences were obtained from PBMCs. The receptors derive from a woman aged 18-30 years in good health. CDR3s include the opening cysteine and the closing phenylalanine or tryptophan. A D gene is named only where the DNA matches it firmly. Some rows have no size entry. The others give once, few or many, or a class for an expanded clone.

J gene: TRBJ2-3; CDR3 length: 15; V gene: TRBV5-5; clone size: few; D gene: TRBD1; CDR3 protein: CASSRGQGSVDTQYF; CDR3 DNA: TGTGCCAGCAGCCGTGGACAGGGGAGCGTCGATACGCAGTATTTT
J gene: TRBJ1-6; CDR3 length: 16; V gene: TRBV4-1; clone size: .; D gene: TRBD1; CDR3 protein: CASSQETGQGASPLHF; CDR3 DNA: TGCGCCAGCAGCCAAGAGACTGGACAGGGGGCTTCACCCCTCCACTTT
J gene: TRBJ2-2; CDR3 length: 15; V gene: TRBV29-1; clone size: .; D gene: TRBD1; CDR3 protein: CSVEWWTGGTGELFF; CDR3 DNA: TGCAGCGTTGAGTGGTGGACAGGAGGCACCGGGGAGCTGTTTTTT
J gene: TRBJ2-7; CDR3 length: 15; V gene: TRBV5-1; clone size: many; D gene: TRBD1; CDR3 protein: CASSRGTGGSYEQYF; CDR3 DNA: TGCGCCAGCAGCCGAGGGACAGGGGGCTCCTACGAGCAGTACTTC
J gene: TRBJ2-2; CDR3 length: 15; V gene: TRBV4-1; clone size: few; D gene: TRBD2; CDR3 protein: CASSHGLAGAGELFF; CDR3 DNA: TGCGCCAGCAGCCATGGACTAGCGGGAGCCGGGGAGCTGTTTTTT
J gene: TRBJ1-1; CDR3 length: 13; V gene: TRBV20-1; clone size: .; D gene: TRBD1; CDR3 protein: CSANDRGNTEAFF; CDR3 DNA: TGCAGTGCCAACGACAGGGGGAACACTGAAGCTTTCTTT
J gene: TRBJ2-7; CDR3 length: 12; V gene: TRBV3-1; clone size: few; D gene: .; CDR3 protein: CASSQPEREQYF; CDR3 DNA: TGTGCCAGCAGCCAACCGGAGCGGGAGCAGTACTTC
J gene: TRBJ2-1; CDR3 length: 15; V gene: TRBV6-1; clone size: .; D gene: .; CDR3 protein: CASLSGPPGNNEQFF; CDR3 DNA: TGTGCCAGCCTATCCGGGCCTCCCGGGAACAATGAGCAGTTCTTC
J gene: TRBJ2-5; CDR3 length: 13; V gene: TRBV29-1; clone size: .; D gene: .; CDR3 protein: CSSKGGTGETQYF; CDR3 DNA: TGCAGCTCCAAAGGGGGTACGGGGGAGACCCAGTACTTC
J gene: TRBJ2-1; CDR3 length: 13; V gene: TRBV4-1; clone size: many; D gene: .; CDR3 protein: CASSQGQFDEQFF; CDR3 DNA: TGCGCCAGCAGCCAAGGACAGTTCGATGAGCAGTTCTTC
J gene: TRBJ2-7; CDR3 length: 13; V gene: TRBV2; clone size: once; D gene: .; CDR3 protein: CASSGGGSYEQYF; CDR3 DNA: TGTGCCAGCAGTGGCGGCGGAAGCTACGAGCAGTACTTC
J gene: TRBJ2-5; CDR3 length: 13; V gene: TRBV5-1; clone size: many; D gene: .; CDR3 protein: CASSLRGQETQYF; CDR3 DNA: TGCGCCAGCAGCTTGAGGGGACAAGAGACCCAGTACTTC
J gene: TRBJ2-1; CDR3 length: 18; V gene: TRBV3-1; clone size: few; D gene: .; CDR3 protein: CASSQVSRYWYSYNEQFF; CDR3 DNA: TGTGCCAGCAGCCAAGTGTCTCGGTACTGGTACTCCTACAATGAGCAGTTCTTC
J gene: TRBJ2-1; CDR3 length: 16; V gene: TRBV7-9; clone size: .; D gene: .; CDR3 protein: CASSPTRASSYNEQFF; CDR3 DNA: TGTGCCAGCAGTCCGACTAGGGCCAGCTCCTACAATGAGCAGTTCTTC
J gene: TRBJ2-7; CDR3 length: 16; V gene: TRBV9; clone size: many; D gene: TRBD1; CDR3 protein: CASSVGHRDRGHEQYF; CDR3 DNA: TGTGCCAGCAGCGTAGGACACCGGGACAGGGGGCACGAGCAGTACTTC
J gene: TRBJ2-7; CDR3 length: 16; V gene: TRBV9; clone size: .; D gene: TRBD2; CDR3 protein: CASSDSGLAGSPEQYF; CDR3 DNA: TGTGCCAGCAGCGACTCCGGACTAGCGGGGTCACCCGAGCAGTACTTC